Below, 32 T cell receptor beta chains from the same sample are listed, as sequenced in a study of blood T cells in healthy people across ages. PCR was performed a second time for 7 to 11 cycles using a sample-barcoded 5' primer and a J-beta primer mix. TCRdb passed the 5' RACE reads through MiXCR, listing each CDR3 protein once. This table holds over a million distinct CDR3 sequences, roughly 45% found once. Sequenced: blood. The origin of the receptors is a woman between 18 and 29 years old in good health.

For the CDR3, the DNA is TGCAGCGTTGAGTACAGCGGGAGAGAGACCCAGTACTTC. Amino acid sequence: CSVEYSGRETQYF. The chain combines TRBV29-1 with TRBJ2-5; 8 bases fit TRBD2. Germline V gives CDR1 SQVTM, CDR2 ANQGSEA. Trimming took 3 bases from V and 4 from J; bases not matched to a gene: 4. The CDR3 totals 13 residues.

This clonotype was detected many times. The rearrangement uses TRBV29-1 and TRBJ2-5, with TRBD2 matching 7 bases. Germline trimming cut 6 bases from V and 3 bases from J; bases unmatched to any gene: 13. The CDR3 loop spans 15 amino acids. Germline V gene lookup returns CDR1 SQVTM and CDR2 ANQGSEA. CDR3 bases: TGCAGCGTGGAGTACGGACTAGGGGTGGAAGAGACCCAGTACTTC. Residues: CSVEYGLGVEETQYF.

This clonotype was seen only once. This chain uses TRBV4-1 with TRBJ1-4, with TRBD1 matching over 7 bases. CDR1 is MGHRA and CDR2 is YSYEKL in the germline V gene. The CDR3 is made up of 15 amino acids. Germline trimming cut 0 bases from V and 8 bases from J; bases unmatched to any gene: 6. The CDR3 sequence: CASSQELQGNEKLFF. The CDR3 bases are TGCGCCAGCAGCCAAGAGCTACAGGGGAACGAAAAACTGTTTTTT.

The chain combines TRBV6-1 with TRBJ2-7; D might be TRBD2 (6 bases). Trimming took off 10 bases at V and 2 bases at J, with 21 bases between the two ends. The CDR3 totals 15 residues. The germline V gene encodes CDR1 MNHNS and CDR2 SASEGT. In DNA form, the CDR3 reads TGTGCCACCCTTTACGGGGGTAGCGGTACCTACGAGCAGTACTTC. It is translated as CATLYGGSGTYEQYF.

This clonotype was counted between two and nine times. The chain couples TRBV6-1 to TRBJ2-1, with 14 bases lining up with TRBD2. This CDR3 is 21 amino acids long. Germline loops: CDR1 MNHNS, CDR2 SASEGT. Losses at the gene ends were 6 bases for V and 0 bases for J; bases not matched to a gene: 16. CDR3 protein: CASSTNIPGLAGDSSYNEQFF. Written as DNA, the CDR3 is TGTGCCAGCAGCACCAATATTCCGGGACTAGCGGGGGATAGCTCCTACAATGAGCAGTTCTTC.

This chain connects TRBV2 to TRBJ1-1; no clear D. Germline CDR1 SNHLY, CDR2 FYNNEI. The CDR3 totals 14 residues. The V and J ends lost 7 bases and 0 bases respectively, with 12 bases between them. The DNA for the CDR3 is TGTGCCAGCACGTTGGGCGGGATGAACACTGAAGCTTTCTTT. It codes for CASTLGGMNTEAFF.

The gene calls are TRBV7-9 and TRBJ2-7; 10 bases map to TRBD1. V was pared by 0 bases and J by 0 bases, with 8 bases of the junction left unmatched. The CDR3 has 18 amino acids. The germline CDR1 and CDR2 sequences are SEHNR and FQNEAQ (reference sequence). The CDR3 is CASSLAGQGLGSSYEQYF. In DNA, the CDR3 is TGTGCCAGCAGCTTAGCGGGACAGGGGTTAGGGAGCTCCTACGAGCAGTACTTC.

The chain has TRBV27 and TRBJ2-7; D gene unclear. The V end lost 2 bases, the J end lost 3 bases, and 14 bases lay between the germline ends. CDR1 and CDR2 from the germline V gene are MNHEY and SMNVEV (reference sequence). The CDR3 sequence is 15 residues long. CDR3 sequence reads: CASSLKALGLYEQYF. The CDR3 DNA sequence: TGTGCCAGCAGTTTAAAGGCACTGGGTCTCTACGAGCAGTACTTC.

V gene TRBV20-1 combines with J gene TRBJ2-2, with TRBD2 matching 11 bases. V lost 0 bases and J lost 5; bases outside the gene matches: 5. Per the germline V gene, CDR1 is DFQATT and CDR2 is SNEGSKA (reference sequence). There are 16 residues in the CDR3. The CDR3 DNA sequence: TGCAGTGCTAGAGATAGTAGCGGGGGGGATACCGGGGAGCTGTTTTTT. Residues: CSARDSSGGDTGELFF.

Only a few counts were recorded for this clonotype. The J gene is TRBJ2-1, the V gene TRBV4-2; D is uncertain. V shed 0 bases and J shed 10 bases, with 16 bases lying between them. Germline CDR1 reads LGHNA; CDR2 reads YNFKEQ. The CDR3 is 15 residues long. This CDR3 is CASSQDPAVLGEQFF. CDR3 nucleotide sequence: TGTGCCAGCAGCCAAGATCCGGCAGTTTTGGGGGAGCAGTTCTTC.

The rearrangement joins TRBV28 to TRBJ2-7; the match to TRBD1 covers 7 bases. Germline V CDR1 and CDR2: MDHEN, SYDVKM. The CDR3 has 14 residues. The trim removed 2 bases at V and 2 bases at J, leaving 3 bases unmatched. The CDR3 DNA follows: TGTGCCAGCAGTTTACCCGACAGGGCCTACGAGCAGTACTTC. It translates to CASSLPDRAYEQYF.

The chain combines TRBV27 with TRBJ2-1; 9 positions match TRBD2. The V gene end was trimmed by 8 bases and the J gene end by 3 bases; junction bases not matched to a gene: 11. Germline CDR1 and CDR2: MNHEY and SMNVEV (reference sequence). CDR3 length equals 16 residues. The CDR3 DNA reads TGTGCCAGCCTCGATAGTGCAGCGGGGGGCTACAATGAGCAGTTCTTC. Its translation is CASLDSAAGGYNEQFF.

This chain uses TRBV7-2 with TRBJ1-3; possible D gene TRBD1, 6 bases. Per germline, CDR1 SGHTA and CDR2 FQGNSA. V was cut by 5 bases and J by 0 bases, with 17 bases left in between. The CDR3 sequence is 17 residues long. The CDR3 reads CASSPRRQVNSGNTIYF. CDR3 in DNA: TGTGCCAGCAGCCCGCGTCGACAGGTTAACTCTGGAAACACCATATATTTT. Drawing the rest from reference TRBV7-2 and TRBJ1-3, the complete variable domain is GAGVSQSPSNKVTEKGKDVELRCDPISGHTALYWYRQSLGQGLEFLIYFQGNSAPDKSGLPSDRFSAERTGGSVSTLTIQRTQQEDSAVYLCASSPRRQVNSGNTIYFGEGSWLTVV.

This chain connects TRBV12-3 or TRBV12-4 to TRBJ2-3; 7 positions match TRBD2. The CDR3 loop spans 14 amino acids. Unmatched junction bases numbered 11, after V lost 8 bases and J lost 6 bases. DNA for the CDR3: TGTGCCAGCCCCACGGGGGGAGAAGGGGATACGCAGTATTTT. It translates to CASPTGGEGDTQYF.

On this clonotype: A much more abundant neighbour one base away suggests this may be a read error. J is TRBJ1-2 and V is TRBV11-2; D ambiguous. The germline CDR1 and CDR2 sequences are SGHAT and FQNNGV. The CDR3 runs to 13 residues. The CDR3 is CVVAGSSNYGYTF. The CDR3 coding sequence is TGTGTCGTCGCGGGGTCCTCTAACTATGGCTACACCTTC.

This clonotype was recorded once. The CDR3 loop reads CASSQRGFEAFF. The DNA for the CDR3 is TGCGCCAGCAGCCAGCGGGGGTTTGAAGCTTTCTTT. The chain carries TRBV4-1 and TRBJ1-1, with D possibly TRBD1 on 5 matching bases. The CDR3 runs 12 residues. Trimming stripped 3 bases from V and 7 bases from J, with 9 bases between. The germline V gene encodes CDR1 MGHRA and CDR2 YSYEKL.

To note about this clonotype: The junction departs from germline at one end; a sequencing error may be responsible. The chain employs TRBV28 and TRBJ2-3, with a tentative D call TRBD2 (5 bases). The germline V gene has CDR1 MDHEN and CDR2 SYDVKM. CDR3 length equals 14 residues. The CDR3 region has the DNA TGTGCCAGCAGTCTCGGGCCTAGCACAGATACGCGGTATTTT. The encoded protein is CASSLGPSTDTRYF.

In regard to this clonotype: A much bigger clone sits one base away, suggesting this may be a read error. V gene TRBV4-1 combines with J gene TRBJ2-7; no firm D call. Germline V CDR1 and CDR2: MGHRA, YSYEKL. This CDR3 spans 12 amino acids. The CDR3 DNA reads TGCGCCAGCGGCCAAGATTTCTACGAGCAGTACTTC. Protein product: CASGQDFYEQYF.

This clonotype turned up a few times. The chain employs TRBV20-1 and TRBJ2-7; a weak D match, TRBD1 (6 bases). V lost 7 bases to trimming and J lost 4 bases, with 17 bases between them. Germline V gene data show CDR1 as DFQATT and CDR2 as SNEGSKA (reference sequence). CDR3 size: 13 residues. As DNA, the CDR3 is TGCAGTGTTACAGGGCAGCCTTATTACGAGCAGTACTTC. It is translated as CSVTGQPYYEQYF.

This clonotype appeared a few times. V is TRBV24-1 and J is TRBJ2-1, with D perhaps being TRBD1 or TRBD2 (5 bases each). CDR3 size: 13 residues. The V end lost 3 bases, the J end lost 15 bases, and 17 bases lay between the germline ends. Germline CDR1 is KGHDR and CDR2 is SFDVKD. CDR3 in amino acids: CATSDRGRSIPFF. In nucleotides, the CDR3 is TGTGCCACCAGTGATCGGGGACGGTCGATACCGTTCTTC.

The chain joins TRBV12-3 or TRBV12-4 to TRBJ1-1; D call uncertain. V was clipped by 5 bases and J by 3 bases, with 7 bases between them. The CDR3 is 12 residues long. In DNA, the CDR3 is TGTGCCAGCAGTCCCGCCCACACTGAAGCTTTCTTT. It yields the protein CASSPAHTEAFF.

This clonotype showed up just a few times. The chain is built from TRBV5-6 and TRBJ1-1; D call uncertain. CDR1 and CDR2 from the germline V gene are SGHDT and YYEEEE. The CDR3 is 15 residues long. Trimming stripped 3 bases from V and 2 bases from J, with 14 bases between. Here the CDR3 DNA reads TGTGCCAGCAGCTCTTGGATAGAGGGAAACACTGAAGCTTTCTTT. Encoded protein: CASSSWIEGNTEAFF.

This clonotype was observed a few times. The V gene is TRBV12-3 or TRBV12-4, the J gene TRBJ2-1; 9 bases map to TRBD2. CDR3 size: 13 residues. With V trimmed by 10 bases and J by 6 bases, 7 bases remained unmatched. In DNA, the CDR3 is TGTGCCACCAGGGCTAGCGGGATCAATGAGCAGTTCTTC. This encodes CATRASGINEQFF.

This clonotype was recorded a few times. The chain couples TRBV27 to TRBJ2-1; TRBD2 matches 13 bases. Germline V gives CDR1 MNHEY, CDR2 SMNVEV (reference sequence). V lost 5 bases and J lost 10; bases outside the gene matches: 11. CDR3 length equals 16 residues. CDR3 residues: CASSRTGTSGISEQFF. For the CDR3, the DNA is TGTGCCAGCAGTCGAACCGGGACTAGCGGGATAAGCGAGCAGTTCTTC.

The CDR3, as DNA: TGTGCCAGCAGCACAGCCGGTGCTGAAAAACTGTTTTTT. Its protein product is CASSTAGAEKLFF. This chain connects TRBV2 to TRBJ1-4; D not certain. The ends were cut back, 6 bases at V and 7 bases at J, with 12 bases in the middle. The CDR3 consists of 13 residues. Germline V gene data show CDR1 as SNHLY and CDR2 as FYNNEI.

This clonotype was seen more than once but under ten times. The V gene is TRBV2, the J gene TRBJ1-1; D perhaps matches TRBD1 (5 bases). Trimming shortened V by 7 bases and J by 0 bases, and 12 bases separated the two germline ends. The CDR3 sequence is 14 residues long. Looked up from germline, CDR1 is SNHLY and CDR2 is FYNNEI. DNA for the CDR3: TGTGCCAGCAACCTGGGACGGTTGAACACTGAAGCTTTCTTT. Translated: CASNLGRLNTEAFF.

V and J are TRBV5-1 and TRBJ2-3; D may be TRBD1 (5 bases). Trimming cost V 4 bases and J 2 bases, with 17 bases left between them. The CDR3 is 16 residues long. The V gene's germline CDR1 is SGHRS and CDR2 YFSETQ. CDR3 coding DNA: TGCGCCAGCAGCCCACAAGGGGTTACTGTCACAGATACGCAGTATTTT. It translates to CASSPQGVTVTDTQYF.

The CDR3 DNA is TGCGCCAGCAGCTCCTCCTTGATAACCCAGGAAACCGGGGAGCTGTTTTTT. It translates to CASSSSLITQETGELFF. The chain couples TRBV5-1 to TRBJ2-2; the D is unclear. CDR3 size: 17 residues. Germline CDR1 and CDR2: SGHRS and YFSETQ. Trimming took 3 bases from V and 5 from J, leaving 20 bases between them.

This sequence joins TRBV11-2 and TRBJ2-1; D remains unclear. This CDR3 region has 13 residues. CDR1 is SGHAT and CDR2 is FQNNGV in the germline V gene. V lost 4 bases and J 2 bases, leaving 6 bases between the germline ends. The CDR3 nucleotides read TGTGCCAGCAGCTCCCGAACCTACAATGAGCAGTTCTTC. This translates into CASSSRTYNEQFF.

This clonotype was seen a handful of times. The chain combines TRBV9 with TRBJ2-3; 10 bases align to TRBD2. From germline, CDR1 is SGDLS and CDR2 YYNGEE. V shed 3 bases, J shed 1 base, and the junction held 5 bases outside the gene matches. The CDR3 spans 16 residues. CDR3 amino acids: CASSGTGTSGTDTQYF. CDR3 coding DNA: TGTGCCAGCAGCGGGACCGGGACTAGCGGCACAGATACGCAGTATTTT.

The genes are TRBV30 and TRBJ2-4, with TRBD1 as a possible D gene (6 bases). The J call is in doubt because the DNA end fits TRBJ2-7 better. Looked up from germline, CDR1 is GTSNPN and CDR2 is SVGIG (reference sequence). CDR3 length: 13 amino acids. The CDR3 region has the DNA TGTGCCTGGGGGGGCAGGGAAAGCTACGAGCAGTACTTC. Encoded protein: CAWGGRESYEQYF.

The chain recombines TRBV10-3 with TRBJ1-2; tentatively, D is TRBD1 (6 bases). V lost 3 bases, J lost 4 bases, and 9 bases lay in between. This CDR3 spans 13 amino acids. Per germline, CDR1 ENHRY and CDR2 SYGVKD. CDR3 sequence: CAISEADSYGYTF. The DNA of the CDR3 is TGTGCCATCAGTGAAGCGGACAGCTATGGCTACACCTTC.